The sequence of this T cell receptor (beta chain) was determined in a study of blood T cell repertoires in COVID-19. About the study: The United States, Italy and Spain were the sources of the acute and convalescent COVID-19 samples.

Trimming left V 6 bases short and J 4 bases short, with 16 bases between. Germline lookup yields CDR1 MDHEN and CDR2 SYDVKM. This CDR3 has 15 amino acids. How the authors handled the data: Amplified reference gene primers provided the basis for estimating nucleated cell counts. Produced via immunoSEQ multiplex PCR; TCRdb's table is partial and in-frame only. The D gene and trimming were derived from the DNA, and the V and J assignments and clone size from that table. Among 150,000 to 200,000 clones, around 82% were seen once, and the ten largest hold 4% to 6.5%. Participants spanned ages about 18 to 100 years and resided in about 24 US areas.

Sequencing was done on a sample of PBMCs or T cells enriched from blood (not recorded which). This receptor was identified in an older woman with acute COVID-19. The chain combines TRBV28 with TRBJ1-5, with D possibly being TRBD1 (6 bases). CDR3 bases: TGTGCCAGCAGACCTACAGGGAGAGGAAATCAGCCCCAGCATTTT. Its protein product is CASRPTGRGNQPQHF.